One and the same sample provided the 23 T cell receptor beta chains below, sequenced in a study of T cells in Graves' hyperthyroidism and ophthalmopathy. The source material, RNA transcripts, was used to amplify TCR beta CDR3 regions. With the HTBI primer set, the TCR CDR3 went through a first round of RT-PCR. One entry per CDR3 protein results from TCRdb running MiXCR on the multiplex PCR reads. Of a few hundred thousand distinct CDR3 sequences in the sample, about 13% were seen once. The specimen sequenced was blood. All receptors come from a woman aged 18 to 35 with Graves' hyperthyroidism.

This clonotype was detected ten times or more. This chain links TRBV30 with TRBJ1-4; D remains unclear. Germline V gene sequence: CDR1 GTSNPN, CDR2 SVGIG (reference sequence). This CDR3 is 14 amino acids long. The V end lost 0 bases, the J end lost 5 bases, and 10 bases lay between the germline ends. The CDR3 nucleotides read TGTGCCTGGAGTGTCCTGGCGAAGAATGAAAAACTGTTTTTT. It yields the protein CAWSVLAKNEKLFF. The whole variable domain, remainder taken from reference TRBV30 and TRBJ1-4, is SQTIHQWPATLVQPVGSPLSLECTVEGTSNPNLYWYRQAAGRGLQLLFYSVGIGQISSEVPQNLSASRPQDRQFILSSKKLLLSDSGFYLCAWSVLAKNEKLFFGSGTQLSVL.

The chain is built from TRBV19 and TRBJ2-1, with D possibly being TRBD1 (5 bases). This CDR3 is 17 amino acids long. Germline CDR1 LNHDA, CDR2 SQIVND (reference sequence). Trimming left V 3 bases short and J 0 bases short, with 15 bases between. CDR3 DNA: TGTGCCAGTAGTATGTTTACAGGCCTCAACTCCTACAATGAGCAGTTCTTC. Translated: CASSMFTGLNSYNEQFF.

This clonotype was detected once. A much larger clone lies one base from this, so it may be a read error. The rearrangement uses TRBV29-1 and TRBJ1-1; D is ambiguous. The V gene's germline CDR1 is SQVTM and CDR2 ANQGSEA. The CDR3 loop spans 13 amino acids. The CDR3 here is CSVEAAPNTGAFF. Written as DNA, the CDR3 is TGCAGCGTTGAGGCAGCCCCGAACACTGGAGCTTTCTTT.

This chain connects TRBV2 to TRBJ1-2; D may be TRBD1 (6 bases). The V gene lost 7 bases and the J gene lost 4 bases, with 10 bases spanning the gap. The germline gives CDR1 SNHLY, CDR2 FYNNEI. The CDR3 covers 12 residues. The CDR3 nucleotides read TGTGCCAGCATAGGAGGGGGCTATGGCTACACCTTC. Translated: CASIGGGYGYTF.

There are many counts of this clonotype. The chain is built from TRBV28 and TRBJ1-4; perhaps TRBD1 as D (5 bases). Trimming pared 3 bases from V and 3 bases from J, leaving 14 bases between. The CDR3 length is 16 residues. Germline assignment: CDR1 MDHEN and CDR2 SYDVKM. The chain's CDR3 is CASSFVATGANEKLFF. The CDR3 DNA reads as TGTGCCAGCAGTTTCGTGGCAACAGGAGCTAATGAAAAACTGTTTTTT. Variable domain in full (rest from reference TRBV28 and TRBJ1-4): DVKVTQSSRYLVKRTGEKVFLECVQDMDHENMFWYRQDPGLGLRLIYFSYDVKMKEKGDIPEGYSVSREKKERFSLILESASTNQTSMYLCASSFVATGANEKLFFGSGTQLSVL.

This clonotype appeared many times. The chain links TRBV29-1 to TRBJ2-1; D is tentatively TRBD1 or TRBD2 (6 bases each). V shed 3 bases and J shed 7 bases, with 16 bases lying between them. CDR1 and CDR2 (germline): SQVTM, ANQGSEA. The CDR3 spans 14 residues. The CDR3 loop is CSVERGTQPNEQFF. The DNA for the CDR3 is TGCAGCGTTGAGAGGGGGACTCAGCCTAATGAGCAGTTCTTC.

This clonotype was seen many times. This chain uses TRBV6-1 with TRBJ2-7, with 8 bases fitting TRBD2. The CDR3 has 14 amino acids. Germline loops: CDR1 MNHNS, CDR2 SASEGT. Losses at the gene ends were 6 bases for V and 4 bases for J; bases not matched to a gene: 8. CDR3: CASSNAGGMYEQYF. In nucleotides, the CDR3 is TGTGCCAGCAGCAATGCGGGGGGAATGTACGAGCAGTACTTC.

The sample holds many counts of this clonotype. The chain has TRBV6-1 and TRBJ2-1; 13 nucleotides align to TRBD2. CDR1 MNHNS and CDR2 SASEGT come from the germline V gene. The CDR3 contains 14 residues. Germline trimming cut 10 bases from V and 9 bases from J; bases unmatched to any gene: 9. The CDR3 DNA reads TGTGCCACCTCCGGGACTAGCGGGATCATTGAGCAGTTCTTC. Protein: CATSGTSGIIEQFF.

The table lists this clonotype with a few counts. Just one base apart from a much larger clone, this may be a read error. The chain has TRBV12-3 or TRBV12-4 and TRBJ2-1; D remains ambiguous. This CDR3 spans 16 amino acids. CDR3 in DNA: TGTGCCAGCAGACAAGGAAGAGGCGGCTCCTACAATGAGCAGTCCTTC. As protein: CASRQGRGGSYNEQSF.

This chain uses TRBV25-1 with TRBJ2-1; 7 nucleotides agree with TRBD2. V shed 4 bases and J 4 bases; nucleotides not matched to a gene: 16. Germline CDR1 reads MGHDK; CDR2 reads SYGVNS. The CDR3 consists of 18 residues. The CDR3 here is CASSVWGRGGPGYNEQFF. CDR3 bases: TGTGCCAGCAGTGTGTGGGGAAGGGGAGGGCCGGGGTACAATGAGCAGTTCTTC. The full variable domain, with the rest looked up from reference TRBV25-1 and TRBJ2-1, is EADIYQTPRYLVIGTGKKITLECSQTMGHDKMYWYQQDPGMELHLIHYSYGVNSTEKGDLSSESTVSRIRTEHFPLTLESARPSHTSQYLCASSVWGRGGPGYNEQFFGPGTRLTVL.

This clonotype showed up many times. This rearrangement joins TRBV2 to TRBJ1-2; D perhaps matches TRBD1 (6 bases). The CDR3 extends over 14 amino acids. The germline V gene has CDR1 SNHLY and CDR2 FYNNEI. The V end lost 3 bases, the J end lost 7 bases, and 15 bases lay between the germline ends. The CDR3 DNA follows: TGTGCCAGCAGTGAGTCTGGGGGGGCGGCTGGCTACACCTTC. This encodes CASSESGGAAGYTF.

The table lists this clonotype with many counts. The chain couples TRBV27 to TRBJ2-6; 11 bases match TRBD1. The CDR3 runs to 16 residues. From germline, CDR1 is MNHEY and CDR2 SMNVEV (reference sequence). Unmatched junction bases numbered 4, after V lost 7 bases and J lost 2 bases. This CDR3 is CASTRTGGAGANVLTF. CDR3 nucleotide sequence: TGTGCCAGCACTAGGACAGGGGGCGCTGGGGCCAACGTCCTGACTTTC.

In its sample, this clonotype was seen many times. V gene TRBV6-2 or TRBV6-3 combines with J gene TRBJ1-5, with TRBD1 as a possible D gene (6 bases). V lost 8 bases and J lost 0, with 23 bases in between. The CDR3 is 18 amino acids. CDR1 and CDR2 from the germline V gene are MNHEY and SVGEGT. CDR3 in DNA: TGTGCCAGCGGAAGAGCGCAGTCAGGGGCCGATAGCAATCAGCCCCAGCATTTT. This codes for CASGRAQSGADSNQPQHF.

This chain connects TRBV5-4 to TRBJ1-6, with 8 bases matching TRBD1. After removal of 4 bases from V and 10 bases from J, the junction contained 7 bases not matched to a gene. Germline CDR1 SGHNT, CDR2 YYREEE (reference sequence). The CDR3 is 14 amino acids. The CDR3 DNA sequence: TGTGCCAGCAGCGTGGACAGGGTCCGATCACCCCTCCACTTT. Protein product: CASSVDRVRSPLHF.

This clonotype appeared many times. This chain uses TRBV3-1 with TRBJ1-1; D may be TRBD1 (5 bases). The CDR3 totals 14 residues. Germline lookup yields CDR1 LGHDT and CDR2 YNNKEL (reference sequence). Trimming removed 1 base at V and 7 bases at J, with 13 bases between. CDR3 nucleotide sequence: TGTGCCAGCAGCCAAGGTCAGGGCCGTCGTGAAGCTTTCTTT. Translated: CASSQGQGRREAFF.

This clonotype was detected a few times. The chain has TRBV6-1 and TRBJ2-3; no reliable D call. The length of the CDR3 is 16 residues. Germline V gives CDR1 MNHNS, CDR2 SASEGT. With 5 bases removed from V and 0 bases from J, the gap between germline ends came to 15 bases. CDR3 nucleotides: TGTGCCAGCAGTCGATGGCTAAAGGCTAGCACAGATACGCAGTATTTT. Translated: CASSRWLKASTDTQYF.

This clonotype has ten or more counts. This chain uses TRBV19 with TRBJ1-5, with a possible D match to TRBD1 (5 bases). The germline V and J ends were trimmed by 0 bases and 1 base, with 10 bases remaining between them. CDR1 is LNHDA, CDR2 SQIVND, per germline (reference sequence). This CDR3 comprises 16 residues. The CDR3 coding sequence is TGTGCCAGTAGTATAGAGGCCAGGGTAAGCAATCAGCCCCAGCATTTT. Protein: CASSIEARVSNQPQHF. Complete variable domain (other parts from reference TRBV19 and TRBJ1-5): DGGITQSPKYLFRKEGQNVTLSCEQNLNHDAMYWYRQDPGQGLRLIYYSQIVNDFQKGDIAEGYSVSREKKESFPLTVTSAQKNPTAFYLCASSIEARVSNQPQHFGDGTRLSIL.

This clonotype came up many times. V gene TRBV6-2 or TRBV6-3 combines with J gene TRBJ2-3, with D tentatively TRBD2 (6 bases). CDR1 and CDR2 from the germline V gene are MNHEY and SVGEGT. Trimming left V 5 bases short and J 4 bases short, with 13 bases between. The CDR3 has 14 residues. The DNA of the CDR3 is TGTGCCAGCAGTCGGCGGGAAAGGGCAGATACGCAGTATTTT. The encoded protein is CASSRRERADTQYF.

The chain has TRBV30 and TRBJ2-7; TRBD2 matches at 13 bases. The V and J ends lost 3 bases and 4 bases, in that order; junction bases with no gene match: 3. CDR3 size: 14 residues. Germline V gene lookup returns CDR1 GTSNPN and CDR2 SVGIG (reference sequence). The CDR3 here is CAWRETSGRYEQYF. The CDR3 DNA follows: TGTGCCTGGAGAGAGACTAGCGGGAGGTACGAGCAGTACTTC.

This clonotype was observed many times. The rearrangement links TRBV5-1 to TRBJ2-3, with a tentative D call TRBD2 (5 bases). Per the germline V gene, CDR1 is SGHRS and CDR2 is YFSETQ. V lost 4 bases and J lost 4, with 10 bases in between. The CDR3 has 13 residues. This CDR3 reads CASSRGSPDTQYF. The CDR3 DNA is TGCGCCAGCAGCCGAGGGTCACCAGATACGCAGTATTTT.

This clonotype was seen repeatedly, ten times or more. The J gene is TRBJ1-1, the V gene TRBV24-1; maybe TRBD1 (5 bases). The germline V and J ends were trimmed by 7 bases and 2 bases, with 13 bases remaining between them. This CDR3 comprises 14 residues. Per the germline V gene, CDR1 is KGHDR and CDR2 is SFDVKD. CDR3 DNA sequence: TGTGCCACCAGCTCGGGACCCTACAACACTGAAGCTTTCTTT. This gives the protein CATSSGPYNTEAFF.

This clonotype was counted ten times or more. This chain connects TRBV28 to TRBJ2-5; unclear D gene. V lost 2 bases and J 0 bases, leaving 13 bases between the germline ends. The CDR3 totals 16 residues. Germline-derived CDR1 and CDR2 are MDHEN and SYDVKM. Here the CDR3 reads CASSLRSYSYQETQYF. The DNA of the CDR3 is TGTGCCAGCAGTTTAAGGTCCTATTCGTACCAAGAGACCCAGTACTTC.

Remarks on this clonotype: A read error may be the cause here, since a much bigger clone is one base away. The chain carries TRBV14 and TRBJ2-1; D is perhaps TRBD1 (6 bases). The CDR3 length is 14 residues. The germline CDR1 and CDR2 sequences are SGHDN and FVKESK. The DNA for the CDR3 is TGTGCCAGCAGCCAATACGAGGGGGTAAATGAGCAGCTCTTC. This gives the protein CASSQYEGVNEQLF.